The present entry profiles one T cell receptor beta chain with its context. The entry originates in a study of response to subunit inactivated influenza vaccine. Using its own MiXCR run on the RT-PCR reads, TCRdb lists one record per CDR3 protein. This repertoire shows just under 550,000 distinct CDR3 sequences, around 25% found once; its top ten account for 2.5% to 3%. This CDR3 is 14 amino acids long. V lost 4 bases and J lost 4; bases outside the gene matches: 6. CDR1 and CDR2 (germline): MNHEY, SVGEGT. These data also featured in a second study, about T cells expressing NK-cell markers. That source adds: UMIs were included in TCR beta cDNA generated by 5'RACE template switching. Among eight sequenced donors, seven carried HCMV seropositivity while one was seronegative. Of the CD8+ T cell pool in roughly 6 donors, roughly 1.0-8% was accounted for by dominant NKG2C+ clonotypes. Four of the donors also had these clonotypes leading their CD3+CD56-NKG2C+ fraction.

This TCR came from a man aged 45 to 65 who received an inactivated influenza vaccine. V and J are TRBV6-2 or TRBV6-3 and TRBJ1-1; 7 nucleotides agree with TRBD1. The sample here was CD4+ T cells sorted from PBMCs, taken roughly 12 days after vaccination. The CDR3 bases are TGTGCCAGCAGTTCCCCGACAGGGATCACTGAAGCTTTCTTT. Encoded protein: CASSSPTGITEAFF.